The clone carrying this TCR beta chain has just a few counts. The antigen remains unidentified. The sample belongs to a study of identical twins. General study results and limits: Cross-sectional statistics underpinned the conclusions; the same donors were not followed.

V was shortened by 3 bases and J by 2 bases, with 17 bases between the two germline ends. CDR1 and CDR2 from the germline V gene are MNHEY and SVGAGI. This CDR3 spans 16 amino acids. TCRdb independently ran MiXCR on the 5' RACE reads; one entry per CDR3 protein. The profile covers 250,000 or so distinct CDR3 sequences, with about 8% appearing a single time and 3% taken by the ten largest. These sequences were also reported in another study, on yellow fever vaccine responses in identical twins.

The chain joins TRBV6-5 to TRBJ2-7, with D uncertain. Sequencing was carried out using CD8+ T cells sorted from blood. This receptor was identified in a woman aged 18-35 years in good health. DNA of the CDR3: TGTGCCAGCAGTTATTTTTCCACCGGTAGAACCTACGAGCAGTACTTC. Translating gives CASSYFSTGRTYEQYF.